This T cell receptor beta chain was identified during a study of cytomegalovirus exposure and HLA in healthy donors. Findings of the study overall: One cluster of highly shared sequence variants probably arose as a sequencing artifact. As a later analysis revealed, the rate of TCR association differed by HLA locus, with DRB1 most and HLA-C fewest.

This clone was seen only a few times. Its antigen remains unidentified. The PCR had 60 Vbeta and 13 Jbeta primers. Profiling relied on immunoSEQ multiplex PCR, and the TCRdb table lists in-frame clones only, not all of them. The sample records about 140,000 clones, roughly 84% being singletons. Trimming removed 3 bases at V and 7 bases at J, with 24 bases between. Germline-derived CDR1 and CDR2 are KGHSH and LQKENI. CDR3 length: 17 amino acids. The rearrangement uses TRBV18 and TRBJ1-2, with D maybe TRBD1 (6 bases). The TCR sequence derives from a boy younger than 10 in good health and CMV-seronegative. Sequencing used PBMCs. The CDR3 here is CASSPVVRGGRERGYTF. CDR3 coding DNA: TGTGCCAGCTCACCCGTTGTTCGGGGGGGCCGGGAACGTGGCTACACCTTC.